Below are 10 T cell receptor beta chains sequenced from a single sample in a study of blood T cell repertoires in COVID-19. Profiled with immunoSEQ multiplex PCR; TCRdb holds only in-frame clones, not every one. This sample carries about 80,000 clones, around 80% of them seen once, and the ten largest clones take under 45%. Specimen: peripheral blood. The source of these receptors is a woman aged 65 to 85 with acute or convalescent COVID-19.

This chain uses TRBV3-1 (or the pseudogene TRBV3-2) with TRBJ1-1, with D perhaps matching TRBD1 (5 bases). CDR1 and CDR2 from the germline V gene are LGHDT and YNNKEL (reference sequence). This CDR3 spans 16 amino acids. V lost 4 bases and J lost 5, with 20 bases in between. CDR3 DNA: TGTGCCAGCAGCCCCTCCCGGGGCGTGCGGGGAACTGAAGCTTTCTTT. Residues: CASSPSRGVRGTEAFF.

The rearrangement uses TRBV3-1 (or the pseudogene TRBV3-2) and TRBJ2-1; 11 bases align to TRBD2. The CDR3 covers 14 residues. J lost 9 bases, V lost 5 bases, and 6 bases had no gene match. The germline gives CDR1 LGHDT, CDR2 YNNKEL (reference sequence). The DNA for the CDR3 is TGTGCCAGCAGCTCGCTAGCGGGAGGCAGTGAGCAGTTCTTC. It encodes CASSSLAGGSEQFF.

The chain employs TRBV30 and TRBJ2-7, with D maybe TRBD1 (5 bases). Germline CDR1 GTSNPN, CDR2 SVGIG (reference sequence). V lost 4 bases and J 5 bases, leaving 21 bases between the germline ends. This CDR3 contains 15 residues. The DNA for the CDR3 is TGTGCCTGGACCGGCCCCTTTGGCAGGGTCCACGAGCAGTACTTC. The encoded protein is CAWTGPFGRVHEQYF.

CDR3 residues: CASSHGLQATAQYF. Written as DNA, the CDR3 is TGCGCCAGCAGCCATGGGCTGCAGGCAACGGCCCAGTACTTC. The rearrangement joins TRBV5-1 to TRBJ2-5; D is unclear. The germline gives CDR1 SGHRS, CDR2 YFSETQ. V lost 4 bases, J lost 9 bases, and 19 bases lay in between. This CDR3 is built from 14 residues.

The CDR3 here is CASSLLRELNTEAFF. CDR3 coding DNA: TGTGCCAGCTCACTCCTCAGGGAACTGAACACTGAAGCTTTCTTT. V is TRBV18 and J is TRBJ1-1; TRBD1 might be the D (5 bases). Germline assignment: CDR1 KGHSH and CDR2 LQKENI. Trimming took 4 bases from V and 0 from J, leaving 12 bases between them. This CDR3 comprises 15 residues.

The V call is TRBV5-1, the J call TRBJ2-1; maybe TRBD2 (6 bases). V gave up 0 bases and J gave up 2 bases, with 9 bases separating them. CDR1 is SGHRS, CDR2 YFSETQ, per germline. This CDR3 region has 15 residues. The CDR3 sequence is CASSLAGGTYNEQFF. The CDR3 DNA is TGCGCCAGCAGCTTGGCTGGGGGGACCTACAATGAGCAGTTCTTC.

The chain employs TRBV27 and TRBJ1-1; 8 bases agree with TRBD1. V was pared by 8 bases and J by 1 base, with 12 bases of the junction left unmatched. Looked up from germline, CDR1 is MNHEY and CDR2 is SMNVEV (reference sequence). This CDR3 has 16 residues. CDR3 amino acids: CASGRTGNRGNTEAFF. The CDR3 nucleotides read TGTGCCAGCGGTAGGACAGGGAATAGAGGGAACACTGAAGCTTTCTTT.

This chain joins TRBV4-1 and TRBJ2-5; D is unclear. Germline values: CDR1 MGHRA, CDR2 YSYEKL. The CDR3 sequence is 13 residues long. Trimming cost V 0 bases and J 4 bases, with 6 bases left between them. In nucleotides, the CDR3 is TGCGCCAGCAGCCAAGATCCTTCAGAGACCCAGTACTTC. Its protein product is CASSQDPSETQYF.

The V and J genes are TRBV19 and TRBJ2-6; the D gene is possibly TRBD1 (5 bases). Germline values: CDR1 LNHDA, CDR2 SQIVND (reference sequence). This CDR3 is built from 16 residues. The V end lost 3 bases, the J end lost 0 bases, and 9 bases lay between the germline ends. CDR3 DNA: TGTGCCAGTAGTATCGACAGCAGCTCTGGGGCCAACGTCCTGACTTTC. It specifies CASSIDSSSGANVLTF.

The gene calls are TRBV7-8 and TRBJ1-1, with TRBD1 matching over 8 bases. Germline CDR1 and CDR2: SGHVS and FQNEAQ. Trimming cost V 5 bases and J 4 bases; bases outside gene matches: 9. The CDR3 extends over 15 amino acids. CDR3 DNA sequence: TGTGCCAGCAGCCCCCGGACAGGGAGAGGCACTGAAGCTTTCTTT. Translating it yields CASSPRTGRGTEAFF. Drawing the rest from reference TRBV7-8 and TRBJ1-1, the complete variable domain is GAGVSQSPRYKVAKRGQDVALRCDPISGHVSLFWYQQALGQGPEFLTYFQNEAQLDKSGLPSDRFFAERPEGSVSTLKIQRTQQEDSAVYLCASSPRTGRGTEAFFGQGTRLTVV.